This passage covers 25 T cell receptor beta chains from one sample sequenced in a study of early T cells in non-severe SARS-CoV-2 infection. TCRdb re-called the 5' RACE reads through MiXCR, storing one row per CDR3 protein. The sample lists tens of thousands of distinct CDR3 sequences; 13% were seen once. Sequencing input: whole blood. The source of these receptors is an adult who was a healthcare worker with PCR-confirmed SARS-CoV-2 infection or an uninfected control (not recorded which).

This clonotype was seen a handful of times. In nucleotides, the CDR3 is TGTGCCAGCTCCCTTACAGGCCGGAGCTCCTACGAGCAGTACTTC. Protein sequence: CASSLTGRSSYEQYF. The V call is TRBV7-9, the J call TRBJ2-7, with a possible D match to TRBD1 (5 bases). Trimming shortened V by 8 bases and J by 0 bases, and 17 bases separated the two germline ends. The CDR3 runs to 15 residues. The V gene's germline CDR1 is SEHNR and CDR2 FQNEAQ (reference sequence).

DNA for the CDR3: TGTGCTAGTGGTTTGGGCAGCCCCCCGGATACGCAGTATTTT. Its translation is CASGLGSPPDTQYF. V usage is TRBV12-5 and J usage is TRBJ2-3; no clear D gene. Deletions cut 1 base from V and 6 bases from J, with 11 bases between. Germline CDR1 is LGHNT and CDR2 is FRNRAP. This CDR3 contains 14 residues.

This clonotype was counted a few times. This sequence joins TRBV5-1 and TRBJ1-6; D is uncertain. CDR3 length equals 14 residues. CDR1 is SGHRS, CDR2 YFSETQ, per germline. The V end lost 7 bases, the J end lost 6 bases, and 14 bases lay between the germline ends. CDR3 sequence reads: CASSIDGLNSPLHF. Written as DNA, the CDR3 is TGCGCCAGCTCCATCGACGGACTTAATTCACCCCTCCACTTT.

This clonotype was counted a few times. The chain employs TRBV7-6 and TRBJ1-4; D uncertain. In germline, CDR1 is SGHVS, CDR2 FNYEAQ. The length of the CDR3 is 12 residues. Trimming took off 4 bases at V and 10 bases at J, with 10 bases between the two ends. The CDR3 DNA reads TGTGCCAGCAGCTCAGCACTGGGAAAACTGTTTTTT. Translating it yields CASSSALGKLFF.

This clonotype was recorded at least ten times. This chain joins TRBV5-6 and TRBJ2-2; 7 bases agree with TRBD1. The V gene's germline CDR1 is SGHDT and CDR2 YYEEEE. J gave up 6 bases and V 1 base, and 0 bases lay outside the gene matches. This CDR3 is 13 amino acids long. In DNA form, the CDR3 reads TGTGCCAGCAGCTTGAGGGGGCCCGGGGAGCTGTTTTTT. This sequence encodes CASSLRGPGELFF.

This chain links TRBV28 with TRBJ1-2; no clear D. CDR1 is MDHEN, CDR2 SYDVKM, per germline. The CDR3 covers 12 residues. Trimming stripped 9 bases from V and 3 bases from J, with 11 bases between. The CDR3 here is CASEFGDYGYTF. CDR3 nucleotides: TGTGCCAGTGAATTCGGGGACTATGGCTACACCTTC.

This clonotype was seen repeatedly, ten times or more. The rearrangement links TRBV19 to TRBJ2-7; D may correspond to TRBD1 or TRBD2 (5 bases each). Germline loops: CDR1 LNHDA, CDR2 SQIVND (reference sequence). The CDR3 loop spans 15 amino acids. Trimming cost V 6 bases and J 5 bases, with 20 bases left between them. The CDR3 region has the DNA TGTGCCAGTAGCCAGATGGGGGTACCTTTAAACGAGCAGTACTTC. It encodes CASSQMGVPLNEQYF.

This clonotype was observed at least ten times. This chain uses TRBV28 with TRBJ2-4; 7 nucleotides agree with TRBD1. The length of the CDR3 is 16 residues. V lost 6 bases, J lost 1 base, and 9 bases stayed unmatched. Germline lookup yields CDR1 MDHEN and CDR2 SYDVKM. CDR3: CASSSRDSRAKNIQYF. The CDR3 nucleotides read TGTGCCAGCAGCTCCCGGGACAGCCGCGCCAAAAACATTCAGTACTTC.

The rearrangement uses TRBV6-5 and TRBJ1-1; the match to TRBD1 covers 10 bases. This CDR3 spans 16 amino acids. CDR1 MNHEY and CDR2 SVGAGI come from the germline V gene. With V trimmed by 5 bases and J by 4 bases, 10 bases remained unmatched. The CDR3 DNA is TGTGCCAGCAGTCCTTTTCGGACAGGGGGTGGCACTGAAGCTTTCTTT. As protein: CASSPFRTGGGTEAFF.

V gene TRBV7-9 combines with J gene TRBJ2-3; no reliable D call. Per germline, CDR1 SEHNR and CDR2 FQNEAQ (reference sequence). The CDR3 length is 13 residues. Trimming pared 4 bases from V and 2 bases from J, leaving 7 bases between. CDR3 DNA: TGTGCCAGCAGCTCCCCCTACACAGATACGCAGTATTTT. It codes for CASSSPYTDTQYF.

This clonotype appeared a few times. J is TRBJ1-5 and V is TRBV28; D is perhaps TRBD1 (5 bases). CDR3 length equals 14 residues. V gave up 4 bases and J gave up 0 bases, with 7 bases separating them. The germline CDR1 and CDR2 sequences are MDHEN and SYDVKM. The CDR3 protein is CASSSDSSNQPQHF. The CDR3 DNA reads as TGTGCCAGCAGTTCCGACAGTAGCAATCAGCCCCAGCATTTT.

This clonotype has only a few counts. The chain employs TRBV28 and TRBJ1-5, with 8 bases aligning to TRBD1. This CDR3 has 13 amino acids. Unmatched junction bases numbered 3, after V lost 7 bases and J lost 4 bases. Germline V lookup: CDR1 MDHEN, CDR2 SYDVKM. The CDR3 DNA is TGTGCCAGCACCCGGGACAGGAATCAGCCCCAGCATTTT. This encodes CASTRDRNQPQHF.

This clonotype was observed at least ten times. V usage is TRBV7-6 and J usage is TRBJ2-1; 9 nucleotides align to TRBD1. The CDR3 extends over 13 amino acids. J gave up 9 bases and V 4 bases, and 4 bases lay outside the gene matches. The germline V gene has CDR1 SGHVS and CDR2 FNYEAQ. The CDR3 DNA is TGTGCCAGCAGCTGGACAGGGGCAGGTGAGCAGTTCTTC. Protein product: CASSWTGAGEQFF.

This clonotype was seen a few times. This chain links TRBV4-2 with TRBJ2-5, with TRBD2 as a possible D gene (6 bases). Trimming cost V 0 bases and J 6 bases, with 14 bases left between them. The CDR3 totals 15 residues. Germline V gene sequence: CDR1 LGHNA, CDR2 YNFKEQ. The CDR3 nucleotides read TGTGCCAGCAGCCAAGATGGAGGGGACGCAAAGACCCAGTACTTC. Translated: CASSQDGGDAKTQYF.

This clonotype was seen repeatedly, ten times or more. CDR3 bases: TGCAGCGTTCATTCGGGGCTCACCGGGGAGCTGTTTTTT. Encoded protein: CSVHSGLTGELFF. The chain uses TRBV29-1 and TRBJ2-2; possibly TRBD1 or TRBD2 for D (5 bases each). Germline V gives CDR1 SQVTM, CDR2 ANQGSEA. V dropped 5 bases and J dropped 4 bases, with 11 bases sitting between them. CDR3 length equals 13 residues.

This clonotype was recorded many times. The chain employs TRBV4-3 and TRBJ2-1; the match to TRBD2 covers 12 bases. In germline, CDR1 is LGHNA, CDR2 YSLEER. This CDR3 has 18 amino acids. J lost 9 bases, V lost 0 bases, and 12 bases had no gene match. CDR3 nucleotide sequence: TGCGCCAGCAGCCAAGATACTTTAGGGACTAGCGGGCAAGGTGAGCAGTTCTTC. Amino acids: CASSQDTLGTSGQGEQFF.

At least ten counts were recorded for this clonotype. The V gene is TRBV5-5, the J gene TRBJ2-3; TRBD1 agrees at 8 bases. This CDR3 region has 15 residues. CDR1 is SGHKS, CDR2 YYEKEE, per germline (reference sequence). Germline trimming cut 6 bases from V and 1 base from J; bases unmatched to any gene: 7. The CDR3 coding sequence is TGTGCCAGCACCTCAGAGGGACAGGGCACAGATACGCAGTATTTT. Residues: CASTSEGQGTDTQYF.

In its sample, this clonotype was seen many times. The J gene is TRBJ2-7, the V gene TRBV7-8, with 11 nucleotides matching TRBD1. Trimming took 0 bases from V and 3 from J; bases not matched to a gene: 7. In germline, CDR1 is SGHVS, CDR2 FQNEAQ. The CDR3 spans 17 residues. The CDR3, as DNA: TGTGCCAGCAGCTTAGCGTTTCTGGGGACAGGGGGCTACGAGCAGTACTTC. Protein sequence: CASSLAFLGTGGYEQYF.

This clonotype was recorded many times. The V call is TRBV5-1, the J call TRBJ1-1, with TRBD1 identical over 10 bases. The V and J ends lost 0 bases and 8 bases, in that order; junction bases with no gene match: 1. This CDR3 contains 13 residues. Germline CDR1 SGHRS, CDR2 YFSETQ. The CDR3 region is CASSLEDRGEAFF. CDR3 sequence (DNA): TGCGCCAGCAGCTTGGAGGACAGGGGGGAAGCTTTCTTT.

The table lists this clonotype with many counts. The V and J genes are TRBV27 and TRBJ2-7; the D gene could be TRBD1 or TRBD2 (5 bases each). Looked up from germline, CDR1 is MNHEY and CDR2 is SMNVEV (reference sequence). CDR3 length: 14 residues. V was cut by 5 bases and J by 2 bases, with 13 bases left in between. The CDR3 here is CASSPWDQPYEQYF. CDR3 nucleotide sequence: TGTGCCAGCAGTCCTTGGGACCAACCCTACGAGCAGTACTTC.

This clonotype has a count of ten or more. The V call is TRBV6-5, the J call TRBJ2-2, with TRBD1 matching 8 bases. With 9 bases clipped from V and 2 bases from J, the junction kept 5 bases outside the gene matches. Germline V gene sequence: CDR1 MNHEY, CDR2 SVGAGI. This CDR3 has 14 amino acids. CDR3 sequence (DNA): TGTGCCAGTACGCAGGGGGCAAACACCGGGGAGCTGTTTTTT. It translates to CASTQGANTGELFF.

The gene calls are TRBV6-6 and TRBJ1-5; 7 positions match TRBD1. Germline lookup yields CDR1 MNHNY and CDR2 SVGAGI (reference sequence). The J segment lost 0 bases and the V segment lost 7 bases, leaving 3 bases of the junction unmatched. This CDR3 comprises 14 residues. The chain's CDR3 is CASTPGGSNQPQHF. The CDR3 coding sequence is TGTGCCAGCACTCCAGGGGGTAGCAATCAGCCCCAGCATTTT.

The sample holds many counts of this clonotype. The rearrangement uses TRBV7-9 and TRBJ2-2; D call uncertain. Trimming took 6 bases from V and 2 from J, leaving 7 bases between them. Germline V CDR1 and CDR2: SEHNR, FQNEAQ (reference sequence). CDR3 length equals 13 residues. The CDR3 DNA follows: TGTGCCAGCAGGAATCCCAACACCGGGGAGCTGTTTTTT. Amino acids: CASRNPNTGELFF.

This clonotype was observed a handful of times. The chain uses TRBV6-2 or TRBV6-3 and TRBJ2-3; no reliable D call. CDR3 length: 11 residues. Trimming removed 8 bases at V and 4 bases at J, with 7 bases between. Germline CDR1 is MNHEY and CDR2 is SVGEGT. The CDR3 sequence: CASGSADTQYF. In DNA form, the CDR3 reads TGTGCCAGCGGGTCTGCAGATACGCAGTATTTT.

V and J are TRBV7-8 and TRBJ2-7; perhaps TRBD2 as D (5 bases). The CDR3 runs 18 residues. The V and J ends lost 2 bases and 0 bases respectively, with 20 bases between them. Looked up from germline, CDR1 is SGHVS and CDR2 is FQNEAQ. CDR3 residues: CASSLIPTGSGSSYEQYF. In DNA form, the CDR3 reads TGTGCCAGCAGCTTAATCCCTACGGGGTCGGGAAGCTCCTACGAGCAGTACTTC. Looking up the rest from reference TRBV7-8 and TRBJ2-7 gives the full variable domain: GAGVSQSPRYKVAKRGQDVALRCDPISGHVSLFWYQQALGQGPEFLTYFQNEAQLDKSGLPSDRFFAERPEGSVSTLKIQRTQQEDSAVYLCASSLIPTGSGSSYEQYFGPGTRLTVT.